This T cell receptor (beta chain) was found in a study of blood T cell repertoires in COVID-19. On the study more broadly: Samples of COVID-19 (acute and convalescent) were obtained from the United States, Italy and Spain. PBMCs, B-cell-depleted T cells, or T cells were the source of the cDNA or gDNA that made up the material.

Clones were read by immunoSEQ multiplex PCR, and TCRdb kept only the in-frame ones, dropping some. The table includes under 60,000 clones, 78% detected once. The V segment lost 6 bases and the J segment 4 bases; nucleotides outside the gene matches: 2. From germline, CDR1 is SNHLY and CDR2 FYNNEI. There are 13 residues in the CDR3. The rearrangement uses TRBV2 and TRBJ2-1; 8 bases line up with TRBD1. The TCR sequence derives from a human donor in a cohort sampled during active COVID-19. What was sequenced was peripheral blood. For the CDR3, the DNA is TGTGCCAGCAGCCAGGGGGCGTACAATGAGCAGTTCTTC. This encodes CASSQGAYNEQFF.